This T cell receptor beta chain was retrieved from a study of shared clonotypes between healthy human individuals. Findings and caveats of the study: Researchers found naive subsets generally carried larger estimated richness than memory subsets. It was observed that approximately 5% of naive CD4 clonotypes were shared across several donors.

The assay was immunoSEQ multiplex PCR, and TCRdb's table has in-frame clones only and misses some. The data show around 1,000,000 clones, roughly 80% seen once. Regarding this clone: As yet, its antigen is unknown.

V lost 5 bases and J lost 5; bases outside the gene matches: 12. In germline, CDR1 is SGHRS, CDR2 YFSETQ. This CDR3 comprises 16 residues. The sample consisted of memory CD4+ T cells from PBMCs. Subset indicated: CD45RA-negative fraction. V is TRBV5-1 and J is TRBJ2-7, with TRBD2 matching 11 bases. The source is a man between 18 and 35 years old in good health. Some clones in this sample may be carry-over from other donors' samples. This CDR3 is CASRADLAGGPDEQYF. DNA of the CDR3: TGCGCCAGCAGGGCTGATTTAGCGGGAGGGCCGGACGAGCAGTACTTC.